This TCR beta chain stems from a study of blood T cell repertoires in COVID-19. The data were produced by immunoSEQ multiplex PCR, yet TCRdb's version contains in-frame clones alone and is incomplete. The sample includes hundreds of thousands of clones, under 90% of them seen just once. The source material was peripheral blood. The TCR originated in a human donor in a cohort sampled during active COVID-19.

The DNA of the CDR3 is TGTGCCAGCCAAGGATTCCCCTCCTCGGGCCAGTACTTC. Translating gives CASQGFPSSGQYF. This rearrangement joins TRBV6-5 to TRBJ2-5; D unresolved. Germline V CDR1 and CDR2: MNHEY, SVGAGI. Trimming cost V 8 bases and J 10 bases, with 20 bases left between them. The CDR3 totals 13 residues.